This T cell receptor beta chain came from a study of blood T cell repertoires in COVID-19. V lost 6 bases, J lost 5 bases, and 10 bases lay in between. Germline CDR1 DFQATT, CDR2 SNEGSKA (reference sequence). The CDR3 contains 11 residues. Clones were read by immunoSEQ multiplex PCR, and TCRdb kept only the in-frame ones, dropping some. The sample holds more than 100,000 clones, 88% seen once. Sequencing was done on a sample of peripheral blood. The sequence was collected from a human donor in a cohort sampled during active COVID-19. The genes are TRBV20-1 and TRBJ2-5, with D possibly being TRBD1 (7 bases). The CDR3 nucleotides are TGCAGTGCGGCAGGGGGGGAGACCCAGTACTTC. Residues: CSAAGGETQYF.